The entry below describes one T cell receptor (beta chain). Its specificity is unknown. These data belong to a study of T cells in Graves' hyperthyroidism and ophthalmopathy. Study summary: Peripheral blood specimens were obtained at initial diagnosis, prior to any treatment.

From RNA transcripts, TCR beta CDR3 regions were amplified. The study used the HTBI primer set for a first-round RT-PCR of the TCR CDR3. TCRdb itself ran the multiplex PCR reads through MiXCR, one entry per CDR3 protein. The sample lists under 400,000 distinct CDR3 sequences, approximately 15% occurring once. Study-level results: Stable hyperthyroidism was told apart from ophthalmopathy by a model built on 13 V-J features.

CDR3 length: 16 amino acids. Germline CDR1 reads SGHRS; CDR2 reads YFSETQ. V lost 0 bases and J 2 bases, leaving 14 bases between the germline ends. The TCR comes from a woman aged 55-70 years with Graves' hyperthyroidism. V gene TRBV5-1 combines with J gene TRBJ2-5, with D maybe TRBD1 (5 bases). Sequences were obtained from blood. CDR3 nucleotides: TGCGCCAGCAGCTTGGGACAGCTACACACTCAAGAGACCCAGTACTTC. Protein sequence: CASSLGQLHTQETQYF.